These 32 T cell receptor beta chains came from one sample sequenced in a study of OX40 agonist ivuxolimab in advanced cancers. This table comes from immunoSEQ multiplex PCR, and its TCRdb copy is limited to in-frame clones, with some not included. The data contain about 90,000 clones, about 87% of them singletons. Source: CD4+ or CD8+ T cells sorted from blood, taken in a trial of the OX40 agonist ivuxolimab. These receptors were obtained from an adult with an advanced solid tumor such as melanoma, head and neck, liver or kidney cancer.

V gene TRBV19 combines with J gene TRBJ1-6; possibly TRBD1 for D (6 bases). The CDR3 spans 15 residues. Germline-derived CDR1 and CDR2 are LNHDA and SQIVND (reference sequence). Trimming stripped 5 bases from V and 10 bases from J, with 18 bases between. CDR3 DNA: TGTGCCAGTAGTGTCTCCAGGGGTGTAGAATCACCCCTCCACTTT. It yields the protein CASSVSRGVESPLHF. Drawing the rest from reference TRBV19 and TRBJ1-6, the complete variable domain is DGGITQSPKYLFRKEGQNVTLSCEQNLNHDAMYWYRQDPGQGLRLIYYSQIVNDFQKGDIAEGYSVSREKKESFPLTVTSAQKNPTAFYLCASSVSRGVESPLHFGNGTRLTVT.

The CDR3 loop reads CASSSRDGNYEQYF. CDR3 coding DNA: TGTGCCAGCAGTTCCCGGGACGGGAACTACGAGCAGTACTTC. V is TRBV6-6 and J is TRBJ2-7; D is tentatively TRBD1 or TRBD2 (5 bases each). Germline CDR1 and CDR2: MNHNY and SVGAGI (reference sequence). Trimming took 4 bases from V and 3 from J, leaving 13 bases between them. The CDR3 length is 14 residues.

The chain uses TRBV5-1 and TRBJ2-3; 8 positions agree with TRBD2. V shed 1 base and J 6 bases; nucleotides not matched to a gene: 13. Germline V gene data show CDR1 as SGHRS and CDR2 as YFSETQ. The CDR3 contains 17 residues. The chain's CDR3 is CASSLYPGGPVGDTQYF. The CDR3 nucleotides read TGCGCCAGCAGCTTGTACCCGGGAGGGCCTGTTGGGGATACGCAGTATTTT.

The chain couples TRBV27 to TRBJ1-4; D is unresolved. The V end lost 5 bases, the J end lost 8 bases, and 18 bases lay between the germline ends. Germline CDR1 is MNHEY and CDR2 is SMNVEV (reference sequence). The CDR3 extends over 15 amino acids. CDR3 nucleotide sequence: TGTGCCAGCAGTCCGACCGCCGGGCTAGGGGAAAAACTGTTTTTT. Translated: CASSPTAGLGEKLFF.

This sequence joins TRBV7-3 and TRBJ1-1; no clear D gene. Germline-derived CDR1 and CDR2 are SGHTA and FQGTGA. The CDR3 is 13 amino acids. With 3 bases removed from V and 0 bases from J, the gap between germline ends came to 5 bases. Here the CDR3 reads CASSFEVNTEAFF. For the CDR3, the DNA is TGTGCCAGCAGCTTTGAGGTGAACACTGAAGCTTTCTTT.

The genes are TRBV2 and TRBJ2-7; 7 bases align to TRBD2. V shed 7 bases and J 0 bases; nucleotides not matched to a gene: 3. CDR3 length: 13 amino acids. The germline CDR1 and CDR2 sequences are SNHLY and FYNNEI. CDR3 in amino acids: CASTSGSSYEQYF. The CDR3 region has the DNA TGTGCCAGCACTAGCGGCAGCTCCTACGAGCAGTACTTC.

The chain is built from TRBV19 and TRBJ2-1, with 15 nucleotides matching TRBD2. Per germline, CDR1 LNHDA and CDR2 SQIVND (reference sequence). The CDR3 has 16 amino acids. Unmatched junction bases numbered 5, after V lost 4 bases and J lost 7 bases. CDR3 DNA: TGTGCCAGTAGTACGGGGACTAGCGGGAGGTGGAATGAGCAGTTCTTC. This encodes CASSTGTSGRWNEQFF.

CDR3: CASSPGTGRGGELFF. CDR3 nucleotide sequence: TGTGCCAGCTCACCCGGGACAGGGAGAGGCGGGGAGCTGTTTTTT. The V gene is TRBV18, the J gene TRBJ2-2, with TRBD1 matching over 9 bases. Trimming cost V 3 bases and J 7 bases; bases outside gene matches: 6. This CDR3 is 15 amino acids long. Germline V gives CDR1 KGHSH, CDR2 LQKENI. Supplemented by reference TRBV18 and TRBJ2-2, the full variable domain reads NAGVMQNPRHLVRRRGQEARLRCSPMKGHSHVYWYRQLPEEGLKFMVYLQKENIIDESGMPKERFSAEFPKEGPSILRIQQVVRGDSAAYFCASSPGTGRGGELFFGEGSRLTVL.

The chain links TRBV10-3 to TRBJ2-7; 7 positions agree with TRBD2. Germline lookup yields CDR1 ENHRY and CDR2 SYGVKD. Trimming at V came to 6 bases and at J to 2 bases, leaving 10 bases not matched to a gene. The CDR3 runs 15 residues. The CDR3 bases are TGTGCCATCAGCCCGCGACTAGCAAGTCCCTACGAGCAGTACTTC. It translates to CAISPRLASPYEQYF.

The rearrangement links TRBV7-9 to TRBJ1-1; D unclear. CDR3 size: 13 residues. V was cut by 2 bases and J by 3 bases, with 7 bases left in between. Germline lookup yields CDR1 SEHNR and CDR2 FQNEAQ (reference sequence). The CDR3 region is CASSLRFDTEAFF. The CDR3 nucleotides are TGTGCCAGCAGCTTAAGGTTCGACACTGAAGCTTTCTTT.

This chain links TRBV4-1 with TRBJ1-1; D not certain. V gave up 1 base and J gave up 2 bases, with 11 bases separating them. CDR1 and CDR2 from the germline V gene are MGHRA and YSYEKL. CDR3 size: 15 residues. The CDR3, as DNA: TGCGCCAGCAGCCAAGCATGGGAGGGCAACACTGAAGCTTTCTTT. As protein: CASSQAWEGNTEAFF.

V and J are TRBV5-1 and TRBJ2-5; tentative D call: TRBD1 (6 bases). Germline values: CDR1 SGHRS, CDR2 YFSETQ. The CDR3 totals 13 residues. Trimming took off 6 bases at V and 4 bases at J, with 13 bases between the two ends. CDR3 sequence: CASTQGQGETQYF. CDR3 nucleotide sequence: TGCGCCAGCACCCAGGGGCAAGGAGAGACCCAGTACTTC.

This chain links TRBV30 with TRBJ2-2; 13 bases fit TRBD2. Germline trimming cut 0 bases from V and 5 bases from J; bases unmatched to any gene: 21. This CDR3 spans 22 amino acids. Germline-derived CDR1 and CDR2 are GTSNPN and SVGIG (reference sequence). The CDR3 protein is CAWSVITGGFRLAGGRTGELFF. The CDR3 DNA sequence: TGTGCCTGGAGTGTCATAACAGGGGGCTTTAGACTAGCGGGAGGAAGGACCGGGGAGCTGTTTTTT.

CDR3 coding DNA: TGTGCCAGCAGTCTATGGGGTCCCGAGCAGTACTTC. Its translation is CASSLWGPEQYF. The gene calls are TRBV7-2 and TRBJ2-5; D uncertain. The J call is uncertain, as TRBJ2-7 better fits the DNA end. This CDR3 spans 12 amino acids. Germline V gives CDR1 SGHTA, CDR2 FQGNSA.

Of note for this clone: A read error may produce the germline difference seen at one junction end. The chain employs TRBV27 and TRBJ1-2, with 10 bases lining up with TRBD1. This CDR3 region has 12 residues. The V gene's germline CDR1 is MNHEY and CDR2 SMNVEV (reference sequence). In nucleotides, the CDR3 is TGTGCCAGCAGGGACCCGGGGACAGGGGAGAGTTTC. Translation gives CASRDPGTGESF.

This clone was found once. The chain carries TRBV14 and TRBJ1-1; the D gene is possibly TRBD1 (5 bases). The CDR3 consists of 13 residues. From germline, CDR1 is SGHDN and CDR2 FVKESK. V was cut by 0 bases and J by 6 bases, with 8 bases left in between. The CDR3 nucleotides read TGTGCCAGCAGCCAAGAAGGGGACCCTGAAGCTTTCTTT. The encoded protein is CASSQEGDPEAFF.

Only one count was recorded for this clone. The chain combines TRBV2 with TRBJ1-5; TRBD1 matches at 9 bases. V was pared by 7 bases and J by 6 bases, with 4 bases of the junction left unmatched. Per germline, CDR1 SNHLY and CDR2 FYNNEI. The CDR3 is 13 amino acids. Written as DNA, the CDR3 is TGTGCCAGCACCGGGACAGGGTTTCAGCCCCAGCATTTT. Protein sequence: CASTGTGFQPQHF.

V and J are TRBV27 and TRBJ2-1, with 8 bases lining up with TRBD2. Germline CDR1 is MNHEY and CDR2 is SMNVEV (reference sequence). This CDR3 is 13 amino acids long. The junction had 2 bases not matched to a gene; V was cut back by 4 bases and J by 6 bases. The CDR3 region is CASSSGLGNEQFF. The CDR3 DNA reads TGTGCCAGCAGTTCGGGACTAGGCAATGAGCAGTTCTTC.

This chain's CDR3 is CAWSVLGSTDTQYF. CDR3 sequence (DNA): TGTGCCTGGAGTGTCCTGGGGAGCACAGATACGCAGTATTTT. The V call is TRBV30, the J call TRBJ2-3, with unresolved D. There are 14 residues in the CDR3. The germline V gene encodes CDR1 GTSNPN and CDR2 SVGIG (reference sequence). Trimming removed 0 bases at V and 0 bases at J, with 7 bases between.

This chain connects TRBV19 to TRBJ2-1, with D unclear. V was cut by 5 bases and J by 7 bases, with 9 bases left in between. CDR3 size: 12 residues. CDR1 and CDR2 (germline): LNHDA, SQIVND (reference sequence). CDR3 nucleotide sequence: TGTGCCAGTAGTCCCTACATGAATGAGCAGTTCTTC. Protein product: CASSPYMNEQFF.

The chain links TRBV28 to TRBJ2-7, with 12 bases lining up with TRBD1. Germline lookup yields CDR1 MDHEN and CDR2 SYDVKM. The CDR3 loop spans 16 amino acids. Trimming took 3 bases from V and 2 from J; bases not matched to a gene: 5. CDR3 loop: CASSFRDRGRAYEQYF. The CDR3 nucleotides are TGTGCCAGCAGTTTCCGGGACAGGGGGCGCGCCTACGAGCAGTACTTC.

The gene calls are TRBV27 and TRBJ2-1; 12 nucleotides agree with TRBD2. V gave up 0 bases and J gave up 8 bases; unmatched junction bases: 5. This CDR3 has 16 residues. Germline CDR1 is MNHEY and CDR2 is SMNVEV (reference sequence). This chain's CDR3 is CASSLSLAGGPDEQFF. The CDR3 nucleotides are TGTGCCAGCAGTTTATCTCTAGCGGGAGGGCCCGATGAGCAGTTCTTC.

The chain couples TRBV30 to TRBJ1-2, with no clear D. The CDR3 is 14 residues long. Germline V gene lookup returns CDR1 GTSNPN and CDR2 SVGIG (reference sequence). V was trimmed by 3 bases and J by 0 bases, leaving 11 bases between them. Written as DNA, the CDR3 is TGTGCCTGGAGACGGACCTCTTCTAACTATGGCTACACCTTC. It yields the protein CAWRRTSSNYGYTF. Combining the CDR3 with reference TRBV30 and TRBJ1-2 gives the whole variable domain SQTIHQWPATLVQPVGSPLSLECTVEGTSNPNLYWYRQAAGRGLQLLFYSVGIGQISSEVPQNLSASRPQDRQFILSSKKLLLSDSGFYLCAWRRTSSNYGYTFGSGTRLTVV.

This clone has just a few counts. V usage is TRBV19 and J usage is TRBJ2-7; 10 positions match TRBD1. Trimming took 5 bases from V and 6 from J; bases not matched to a gene: 7. Germline V CDR1 and CDR2: LNHDA, SQIVND (reference sequence). The CDR3 spans 14 residues. CDR3 in amino acids: CASSVGQGVGEQYF. The DNA of the CDR3 is TGTGCCAGTAGTGTCGGACAGGGGGTCGGCGAGCAGTACTTC.

V and J are TRBV9 and TRBJ1-5, with TRBD1 as a possible D gene (6 bases). The CDR3 extends over 15 amino acids. V was pared by 0 bases and J by 7 bases, with 14 bases between. Germline V gives CDR1 SGDLS, CDR2 YYNGEE. This CDR3 is CASSVGGGAGQPQHF. CDR3 DNA sequence: TGTGCCAGCAGCGTAGGGGGGGGCGCAGGGCAGCCCCAGCATTTT. Full variable domain (missing parts from reference TRBV9 and TRBJ1-5): DSGVTQTPKHLITATGQRVTLRCSPRSGDLSVYWYQQSLDQGLQFLIQYYNGEERAKGNILERFSAQQFPDLHSELNLSSLELGDSALYFCASSVGGGAGQPQHFGDGTRLSIL.

V usage is TRBV11-1 and J usage is TRBJ1-3; D is possibly TRBD1 (5 bases). Germline assignment: CDR1 SGHAT and CDR2 FQDESV (reference sequence). V lost 5 bases and J 9 bases, leaving 14 bases between the germline ends. This CDR3 spans 13 amino acids. The CDR3 protein is CASSLWVGGTIYF. The CDR3, as DNA: TGTGCCAGCAGCCTCTGGGTCGGGGGCACCATATATTTT.

The chain uses TRBV28 and TRBJ2-1; a possible D gene is TRBD2 (5 bases). Trimming shortened V by 3 bases and J by 9 bases, and 12 bases separated the two germline ends. Germline loops: CDR1 MDHEN, CDR2 SYDVKM. This CDR3 comprises 13 residues. CDR3 sequence: CASSLVATSEQFF. In DNA, the CDR3 is TGTGCCAGCAGTTTGGTAGCGACGAGTGAGCAGTTCTTC.

This clone was picked up a small number of times. The rearrangement links TRBV5-1 to TRBJ2-7, with 11 bases matching TRBD2. CDR1 and CDR2 (germline): SGHRS, YFSETQ. The V gene end was trimmed by 4 bases and the J gene end by 11 bases; junction bases not matched to a gene: 8. The CDR3 is 13 residues long. CDR3: CASSPGDSGREYF. The CDR3 region has the DNA TGCGCCAGCAGCCCAGGTGATAGCGGGAGGGAGTACTTC.

This clone was found once. The J gene is TRBJ2-3, the V gene TRBV7-9; 8 bases map to TRBD2. The CDR3 extends over 14 amino acids. Germline V gene sequence: CDR1 SEHNR, CDR2 FQNEAQ (reference sequence). J lost 3 bases, V lost 5 bases, and 4 bases had no gene match. DNA for the CDR3: TGTGCCAGCAGCCACCCTAGCGGGACAGATACGCAGTATTTT. It yields the protein CASSHPSGTDTQYF. The complete variable domain, with remaining parts taken from reference TRBV7-9 and TRBJ2-3, reads DTGVSQNPRHKITKRGQNVTFRCDPISEHNRLYWYRQTLGQGPEFLTYFQNEAQLEKSRLLSDRFSAERPKGSFSTLEIQRTEQGDSAMYLCASSHPSGTDTQYFGPGTRLTVL.

The chain uses TRBV7-9 and TRBJ1-1; D uncertain. Germline CDR1 is SEHNR and CDR2 is FQNEAQ (reference sequence). The CDR3 is 12 amino acids. V lost 3 bases and J 5 bases, leaving 7 bases between the germline ends. The CDR3 DNA sequence: TGTGCCAGCAGCTTCATTGCGACTGAAGCTTTCTTT. Translated: CASSFIATEAFF.

The chain links TRBV14 to TRBJ2-3; the match to TRBD1 covers 7 bases. Germline loops: CDR1 SGHDN, CDR2 FVKESK. This CDR3 comprises 14 residues. Trimming removed 4 bases from V and 1 base from J; junction bases left unmatched: 2. The CDR3 spells CASSPGGGTDTQYF. The CDR3 DNA follows: TGTGCCAGCAGCCCAGGGGGAGGCACAGATACGCAGTATTTT.

The chain uses TRBV2 and TRBJ2-7; D is unresolved. CDR1 is SNHLY and CDR2 is FYNNEI in the germline V gene. The CDR3 consists of 15 residues. With 2 bases removed from V and 3 bases from J, the gap between germline ends came to 14 bases. CDR3 in amino acids: CASSESPGRNYEQYF. DNA for the CDR3: TGTGCCAGCAGTGAAAGTCCGGGCAGGAACTACGAGCAGTACTTC.